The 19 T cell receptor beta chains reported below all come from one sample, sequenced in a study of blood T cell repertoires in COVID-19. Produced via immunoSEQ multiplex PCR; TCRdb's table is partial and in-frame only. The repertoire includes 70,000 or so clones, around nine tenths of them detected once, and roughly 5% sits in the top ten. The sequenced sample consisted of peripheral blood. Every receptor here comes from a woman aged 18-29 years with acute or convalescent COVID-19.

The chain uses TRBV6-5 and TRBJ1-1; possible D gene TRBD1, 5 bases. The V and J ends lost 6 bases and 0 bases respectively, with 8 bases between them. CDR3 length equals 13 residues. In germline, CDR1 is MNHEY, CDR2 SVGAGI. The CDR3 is CASSRQMNTEAFF. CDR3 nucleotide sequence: TGTGCCAGCAGCCGACAGATGAACACTGAAGCTTTCTTT.

Written as DNA, the CDR3 is TGTGCCAGCTCTCCAAATGCTCTAGGCACCAACACTGAAGCTTTCTTT. The encoded protein is CASSPNALGTNTEAFF. The rearrangement links TRBV18 to TRBJ1-1; D unclear. V was shortened by 6 bases and J by 2 bases, with 19 bases between the two germline ends. Germline lookup yields CDR1 KGHSH and CDR2 LQKENI. The CDR3 has 16 residues.

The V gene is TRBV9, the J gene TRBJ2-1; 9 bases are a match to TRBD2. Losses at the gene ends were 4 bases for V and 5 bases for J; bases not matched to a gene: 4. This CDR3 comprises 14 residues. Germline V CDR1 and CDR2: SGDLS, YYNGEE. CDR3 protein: CASSQSGGHNEQFF. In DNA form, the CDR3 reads TGTGCCAGCAGCCAAAGCGGGGGGCACAATGAGCAGTTCTTC.

Written as DNA, the CDR3 is TGTGCCAGCAGCTTGACAGTTATGAACACTGAAGCTTTCTTT. As protein: CASSLTVMNTEAFF. This chain connects TRBV11-2 to TRBJ1-1, with TRBD1 as a possible D gene (5 bases). With 3 bases removed from V and 0 bases from J, the gap between germline ends came to 8 bases. The CDR3 is 14 residues long. The germline V gene encodes CDR1 SGHAT and CDR2 FQNNGV. Combining the CDR3 with reference TRBV11-2 and TRBJ1-1 gives the whole variable domain EAGVAQSPRYKIIEKRQSVAFWCNPISGHATLYWYQQILGQGPKLLIQFQNNGVVDDSQLPKDRFSAERLKGVDSTLKIQPAKLEDSAVYLCASSLTVMNTEAFFGQGTRLTVV.

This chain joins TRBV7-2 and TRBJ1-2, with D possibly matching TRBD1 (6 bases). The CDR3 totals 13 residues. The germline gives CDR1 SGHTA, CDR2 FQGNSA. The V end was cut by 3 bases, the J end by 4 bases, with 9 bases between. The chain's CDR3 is CASSFRGVYGYTF. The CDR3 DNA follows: TGTGCCAGCAGCTTCAGGGGAGTCTATGGCTACACCTTC.

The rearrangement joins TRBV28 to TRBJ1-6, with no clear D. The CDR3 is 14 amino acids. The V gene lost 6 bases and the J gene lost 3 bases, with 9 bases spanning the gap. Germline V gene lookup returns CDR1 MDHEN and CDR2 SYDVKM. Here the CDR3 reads CASREGSYNSPLHF. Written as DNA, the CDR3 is TGTGCCAGCAGGGAGGGAAGCTATAATTCACCCCTCCACTTT.

The CDR3 coding sequence is TGTGCCAGCTCACCCCGACAGGGAATGAACACTGAAGCTTTCTTT. This gives the protein CASSPRQGMNTEAFF. V gene TRBV18 combines with J gene TRBJ1-1, with TRBD1 identical over 7 bases. The CDR3 has 15 residues. The ends lost 3 bases at V and 0 bases at J; junction bases unmatched: 4. The germline CDR1 and CDR2 sequences are KGHSH and LQKENI.

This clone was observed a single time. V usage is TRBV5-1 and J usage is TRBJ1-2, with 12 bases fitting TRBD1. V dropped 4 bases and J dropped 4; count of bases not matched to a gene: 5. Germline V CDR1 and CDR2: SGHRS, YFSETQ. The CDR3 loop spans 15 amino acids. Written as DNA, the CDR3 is TGCGCCAGCAGCGCCGGGACAGGGGGCGCCTATGGCTACACCTTC. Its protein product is CASSAGTGGAYGYTF.

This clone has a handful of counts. The CDR3 sequence: CASSWRSGRRGSDNEQFF. CDR3 nucleotide sequence: TGTGCCAGCAGTTGGAGAAGTGGTCGGCGGGGGTCAGACAATGAGCAGTTCTTC. The J gene is TRBJ2-1, the V gene TRBV28; 7 bases line up with TRBD2. Germline trimming cut 4 bases from V and 5 bases from J; bases unmatched to any gene: 17. CDR1 and CDR2 from the germline V gene are MDHEN and SYDVKM. The CDR3 totals 18 residues.

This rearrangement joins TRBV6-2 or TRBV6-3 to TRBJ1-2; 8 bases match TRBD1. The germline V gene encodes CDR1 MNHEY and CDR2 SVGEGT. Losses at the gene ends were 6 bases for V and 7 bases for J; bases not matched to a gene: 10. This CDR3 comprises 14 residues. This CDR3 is CASSPQGVIRGYTF. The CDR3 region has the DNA TGTGCCAGCAGCCCACAGGGGGTCATCCGTGGCTACACCTTC.

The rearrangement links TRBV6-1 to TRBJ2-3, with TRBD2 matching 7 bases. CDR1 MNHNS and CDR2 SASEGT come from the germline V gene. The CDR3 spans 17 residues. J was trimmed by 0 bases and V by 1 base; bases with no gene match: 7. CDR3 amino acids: CASSEDVGGSSTDTQYF. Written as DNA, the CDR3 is TGTGCCAGCAGTGAAGATGTGGGGGGGTCTAGCACAGATACGCAGTATTTT.

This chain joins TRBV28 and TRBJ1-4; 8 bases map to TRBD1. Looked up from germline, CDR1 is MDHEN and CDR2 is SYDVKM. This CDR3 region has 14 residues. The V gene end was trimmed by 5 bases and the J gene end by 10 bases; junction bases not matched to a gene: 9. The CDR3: CASSGTGRVGKLFF. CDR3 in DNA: TGTGCCAGCAGTGGGACAGGCAGGGTCGGAAAACTGTTTTTT.

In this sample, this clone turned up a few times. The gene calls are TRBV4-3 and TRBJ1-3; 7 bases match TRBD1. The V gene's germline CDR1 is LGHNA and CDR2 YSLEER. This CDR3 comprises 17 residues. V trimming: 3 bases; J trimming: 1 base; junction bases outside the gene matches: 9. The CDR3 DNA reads TGCGCCAGCAGCCAGTCTGAACAGGGGAAATCTGGAAACACCATATATTTT. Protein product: CASSQSEQGKSGNTIYF.

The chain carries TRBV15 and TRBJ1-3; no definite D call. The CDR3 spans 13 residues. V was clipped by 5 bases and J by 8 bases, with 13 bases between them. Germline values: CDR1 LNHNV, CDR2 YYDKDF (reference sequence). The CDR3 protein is CATSPGQRDTIYF. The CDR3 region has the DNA TGTGCCACCAGCCCGGGCCAGAGGGACACCATATATTTT. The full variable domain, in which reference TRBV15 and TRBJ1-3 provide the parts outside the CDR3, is DAMVIQNPRYQVTQFGKPVTLSCSQTLNHNVMYWYQQKSSQAPKLLFHYYDKDFNNEADTPDNFQSRRPNTSFCFLDIRSPGLGDTAMYLCATSPGQRDTIYFGEGSWLTVV.

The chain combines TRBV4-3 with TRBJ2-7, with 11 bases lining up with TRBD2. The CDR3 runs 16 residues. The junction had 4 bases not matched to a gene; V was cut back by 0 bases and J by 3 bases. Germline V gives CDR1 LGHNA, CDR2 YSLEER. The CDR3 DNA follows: TGCGCCAGCAGCCAAGATCGACTAGCGGGGAACTACGAGCAGTACTTC. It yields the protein CASSQDRLAGNYEQYF.

The CDR3 sequence is CASSGTSGGSGELFF. CDR3 DNA sequence: TGTGCCAGCAGTGGGACTAGCGGGGGGTCCGGGGAGCTGTTTTTT. The chain couples TRBV2 to TRBJ2-2, with 14 bases that match TRBD2. The CDR3 sequence is 15 residues long. In germline, CDR1 is SNHLY, CDR2 FYNNEI. V lost 4 bases and J lost 6; bases outside the gene matches: 1.

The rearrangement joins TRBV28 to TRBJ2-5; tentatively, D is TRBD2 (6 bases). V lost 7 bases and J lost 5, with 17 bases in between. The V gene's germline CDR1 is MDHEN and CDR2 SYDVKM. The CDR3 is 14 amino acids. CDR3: CASTQPWLAETQYF. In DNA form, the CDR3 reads TGTGCCAGCACCCAACCCTGGCTAGCGGAGACCCAGTACTTC. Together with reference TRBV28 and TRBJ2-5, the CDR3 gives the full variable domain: DVKVTQSSRYLVKRTGEKVFLECVQDMDHENMFWYRQDPGLGLRLIYFSYDVKMKEKGDIPEGYSVSREKKERFSLILESASTNQTSMYLCASTQPWLAETQYFGPGTRLLVL.

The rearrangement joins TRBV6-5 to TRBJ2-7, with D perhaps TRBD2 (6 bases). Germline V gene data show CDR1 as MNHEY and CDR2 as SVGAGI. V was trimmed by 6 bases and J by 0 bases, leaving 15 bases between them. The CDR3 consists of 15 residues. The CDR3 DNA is TGTGCCAGCAGAATAAACCGGGACTCCTCCTACGAGCAGTACTTC. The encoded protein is CASRINRDSSYEQYF.

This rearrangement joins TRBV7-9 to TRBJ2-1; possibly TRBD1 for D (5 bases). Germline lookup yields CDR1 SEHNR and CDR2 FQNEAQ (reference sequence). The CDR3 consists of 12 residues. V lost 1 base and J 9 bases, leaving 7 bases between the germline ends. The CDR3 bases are TGTGCCAGCAGCTTAGTAGGGGTTGAGCAGTTCTTC. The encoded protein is CASSLVGVEQFF.